The clone carrying this T cell receptor (beta chain) came up once. This CDR3 has 12 residues. Germline V gene sequence: CDR1 MNHEY, CDR2 SMNVEV (reference sequence). Trimming cost V 10 bases and J 6 bases, with 14 bases left between them. These data come from a study of blood T cell repertoires in COVID-19. Study in general: Sites across the United States, Italy and Spain contributed samples from acute and convalescent COVID-19. T cells, B-cell-depleted T cells, or PBMCs supplied cDNA or gDNA.

Per the authors' pipeline: Reference gene primer amplification yielded estimated nucleated cell counts. Repertoires were generated with immunoSEQ multiplex PCR, while TCRdb's copy carries only in-frame clones and drops some. V and J calls plus clone size are reproduced from that table; the DNA served to infer D and trimming. The sample contains about 170,000 clones, approximately 84% of which appear only once. The genes are TRBV27 and TRBJ2-3, with D tentatively TRBD1 (5 bases). This receptor was taken from a middle-aged man who had recovered from COVID-19. The sample consisted of peripheral blood. The CDR3 nucleotides read TGTGCCACCCTTACCGACAGCGATACGCAGTATTTT. As protein: CATLTDSDTQYF.